Following are 17 T cell receptor beta chains from one sample sequenced in a study of blood T cell repertoires in COVID-19. Some clones are missing from TCRdb's copy, which holds only in-frame ones; the method was immunoSEQ multiplex PCR. This table has roughly 250,000 clones, around 88% appearing once. The sequenced sample consisted of peripheral blood. These receptors originate from a man aged 30 to 39 with acute or convalescent COVID-19.

The chain is built from TRBV27 and TRBJ2-5; 11 bases are shared with TRBD2. Germline V CDR1 and CDR2: MNHEY, SMNVEV (reference sequence). V gave up 6 bases and J gave up 5 bases; unmatched junction bases: 8. The CDR3 length is 15 residues. The CDR3 region is CASSGTSGRFETQYF. The DNA for the CDR3 is TGTGCCAGCAGCGGGACTAGCGGTCGTTTCGAGACCCAGTACTTC.

This clone was seen once. This chain's CDR3 is CASEPRGEFYGYTF. The CDR3 bases are TGTGCCAGCGAACCCAGGGGTGAATTCTATGGCTACACCTTC. V gene TRBV19 combines with J gene TRBJ1-2; tentatively, D is TRBD1 (6 bases). This CDR3 is built from 14 residues. Germline assignment: CDR1 LNHDA and CDR2 SQIVND (reference sequence). Trimming removed 9 bases at V and 4 bases at J, with 18 bases between.

V gene TRBV30 combines with J gene TRBJ2-5; maybe TRBD1 (6 bases). This CDR3 region has 12 residues. CDR1 and CDR2 from the germline V gene are GTSNPN and SVGIG (reference sequence). V shed 7 bases and J shed 1 base, with 10 bases lying between them. The CDR3 here is CASDRIQETQYF. The CDR3, as DNA: TGTGCCTCAGACAGGATCCAAGAGACCCAGTACTTC. The entire variable domain, with the rest obtained from reference TRBV30 and TRBJ2-5, is as follows: SQTIHQWPATLVQPVGSPLSLECTVEGTSNPNLYWYRQAAGRGLQLLFYSVGIGQISSEVPQNLSASRPQDRQFILSSKKLLLSDSGFYLCASDRIQETQYFGPGTRLLVL.

CDR3 residues: CASSFGTGGSYEQYF. CDR3 bases: TGTGCCAGCAGCTTTGGGACAGGGGGCTCCTACGAGCAGTACTTC. The rearrangement links TRBV5-4 to TRBJ2-7; TRBD1 matches at 11 bases. CDR3 size: 15 residues. J was trimmed by 0 bases and V by 2 bases; bases with no gene match: 1. CDR1 is SGHNT and CDR2 is YYREEE in the germline V gene (reference sequence).

The V gene is TRBV5-1, the J gene TRBJ1-3, with 9 bases lining up with TRBD1. CDR3 length equals 16 residues. CDR1 and CDR2 from the germline V gene are SGHRS and YFSETQ. The J segment lost 3 bases and the V segment lost 4 bases, leaving 8 bases of the junction unmatched. The CDR3 protein is CASSPELTGGGNTIYF. Written as DNA, the CDR3 is TGCGCCAGCAGCCCCGAACTGACAGGGGGTGGAAACACCATATATTTT.

The gene calls are TRBV5-6 and TRBJ1-2, with 7 bases aligning to TRBD1. CDR3 length: 16 amino acids. The germline V gene has CDR1 SGHDT and CDR2 YYEEEE. V shed 0 bases and J 3 bases; nucleotides not matched to a gene: 8. The CDR3 region is CASSLAFGQEHYGYTF. Written as DNA, the CDR3 is TGTGCCAGCAGCTTGGCCTTCGGACAGGAACACTATGGCTACACCTTC.

The rearrangement links TRBV7-9 to TRBJ2-7; 9 bases align to TRBD2. Germline values: CDR1 SEHNR, CDR2 FQNEAQ (reference sequence). V was pared by 1 base and J by 7 bases, with 2 bases of the junction left unmatched. This CDR3 has 13 residues. CDR3 in amino acids: CASSLVLAGEQYF. CDR3 in DNA: TGTGCCAGCAGCTTAGTCCTAGCGGGGGAGCAGTACTTC.

J is TRBJ2-5 and V is TRBV30; 7 bases line up with TRBD1. After removal of 2 bases from V and 6 bases from J, the junction contained 6 bases not matched to a gene. This CDR3 comprises 13 residues. CDR1 is GTSNPN, CDR2 SVGIG, per germline (reference sequence). The CDR3: CAWSPTGSQTQYF. DNA of the CDR3: TGTGCCTGGAGTCCGACAGGGTCGCAGACCCAGTACTTC.

This chain links TRBV18 with TRBJ2-3; TRBD1 matches 8 bases. The CDR3 spans 16 residues. V shed 3 bases and J 1 base; nucleotides not matched to a gene: 6. The germline V gene encodes CDR1 KGHSH and CDR2 LQKENI. CDR3 region: CASSPRGTGRTDTQYF. The CDR3 DNA is TGTGCCAGCTCACCGAGAGGGACAGGCCGCACAGATACGCAGTATTTT.

This chain joins TRBV14 and TRBJ1-2, with D tentatively TRBD1 (5 bases). The germline V gene encodes CDR1 SGHDN and CDR2 FVKESK. The CDR3 runs 13 residues. V gave up 1 base and J gave up 5 bases, with 8 bases separating them. The CDR3 DNA sequence: TGTGCCAGCAGCCAAGGGGGCTGGTATGGCTACACCTTC. It codes for CASSQGGWYGYTF. The variable domain in full, completed from reference TRBV14 and TRBJ1-2, reads EAGVTQFPSHSVIEKGQTVTLRCDPISGHDNLYWYRRVMGKEIKFLLHFVKESKQDESGMPNNRFLAERTGGTYSTLKVQPAELEDSGVYFCASSQGGWYGYTFGSGTRLTVV.

This clone showed up just a few times. Other DNA sequences from this sample encode an identical CDR3 as well. This rearrangement joins TRBV30 to TRBJ1-5; a possible D gene is TRBD1 (6 bases). CDR1 and CDR2 (germline): GTSNPN, SVGIG (reference sequence). CDR3 size: 13 residues. V was trimmed by 3 bases and J by 9 bases, leaving 15 bases between them. CDR3 nucleotides: TGTGCCTGGAGCGTGGGAGTAGGGGGGCCCCAGCATTTT. It is translated as CAWSVGVGGPQHF.

This clone was seen a few times. The chain combines TRBV9 with TRBJ2-1, with TRBD2 matching over 13 bases. Germline V gene lookup returns CDR1 SGDLS and CDR2 YYNGEE. CDR3 length: 16 residues. Trimming at V came to 2 bases and at J to 7 bases, leaving 6 bases not matched to a gene. The DNA for the CDR3 is TGTGCCAGCAGCGTTTCGGGGACTAGCGGGATAAATGAGCAGTTCTTC. Translation: CASSVSGTSGINEQFF.

This clone was counted between two and nine times. The rearrangement uses TRBV29-1 and TRBJ2-1, with TRBD2 as a possible D gene (7 bases). This CDR3 spans 14 amino acids. The V gene's germline CDR1 is SQVTM and CDR2 ANQGSEA. V was cut by 4 bases and J by 8 bases, with 18 bases left in between. DNA for the CDR3: TGCAGCGTTGTATCCCCAGGGGAGGGGGATGAGCAGTTCTTC. It yields the protein CSVVSPGEGDEQFF.

The chain employs TRBV3-1 (or the pseudogene TRBV3-2) and TRBJ1-2; no clear D. The CDR3 is made up of 13 amino acids. Per germline, CDR1 LGHDT and CDR2 YNNKEL (reference sequence). The germline V and J ends were trimmed by 4 bases and 3 bases, with 9 bases remaining between them. CDR3 region: CASSPTQYYGYTF. In nucleotides, the CDR3 is TGTGCCAGCAGCCCTACACAGTACTATGGCTACACCTTC.

This chain joins TRBV18 and TRBJ1-1; possibly TRBD1 for D (6 bases). Trimming stripped 5 bases from V and 2 bases from J, with 12 bases between. CDR1 and CDR2 (germline): KGHSH, LQKENI. The CDR3 spans 14 residues. CDR3 coding DNA: TGTGCCAGCTCATCTCTGGACAGAAACACTGAAGCTTTCTTT. It specifies CASSSLDRNTEAFF.

This chain connects TRBV30 to TRBJ1-5, with D unresolved. CDR3 length: 13 residues. The V and J ends lost 0 bases and 6 bases respectively, with 9 bases between them. Germline assignment: CDR1 GTSNPN and CDR2 SVGIG (reference sequence). Here the CDR3 reads CAWSVRGTQPQHF. Here the CDR3 DNA reads TGTGCCTGGAGTGTGCGGGGAACTCAGCCCCAGCATTTT.

The chain joins TRBV10-3 to TRBJ2-6; 12 nucleotides line up with TRBD1. The CDR3 extends over 17 amino acids. Trimming removed 5 bases from V and 1 base from J; junction bases left unmatched: 3. In germline, CDR1 is ENHRY, CDR2 SYGVKD. The CDR3 here is CAISSGQGASGANVLTF. In DNA form, the CDR3 reads TGTGCCATCAGTTCGGGACAGGGGGCATCTGGGGCCAACGTCCTGACTTTC.